These 21 T cell receptor beta chains were all obtained from the same sample, sequenced in a study of CD8 T cells in Susac syndrome. After extraction with the RNeasy kit, roughly 0.45 to 1 ug of the RNA was reverse transcribed using random hexamers. TCRdb processed the immunoSEQ multiplex PCR reads anew with MiXCR; each CDR3 protein has one entry. The data show 140,000 to 150,000 distinct CDR3 sequences, approximately 95% seen once. Input material: CD4+ T cells from PBMCs. These receptors all come from a human donor with multiple sclerosis.

The chain carries TRBV5-1 and TRBJ2-5, with 9 bases that match TRBD2. After removal of 4 bases from V and 5 bases from J, the junction contained 15 bases not matched to a gene. The CDR3 is 17 amino acids. In germline, CDR1 is SGHRS, CDR2 YFSETQ. This CDR3 reads CASSPTVGGRAPETQYF. CDR3 bases: TGCGCCAGCAGCCCCACGGTTGGCGGGAGGGCCCCGGAGACCCAGTACTTC.

The rearrangement joins TRBV20-1 to TRBJ2-1, with TRBD1 identical over 7 bases. Per the germline V gene, CDR1 is DFQATT and CDR2 is SNEGSKA (reference sequence). CDR3 length: 14 amino acids. The V and J ends lost 5 bases and 2 bases, in that order; junction bases with no gene match: 6. The CDR3 loop reads CSAGKGAAYNEQFF. As DNA, the CDR3 is TGCAGTGCTGGGAAGGGGGCTGCCTACAATGAGCAGTTCTTC.

J is TRBJ2-1 and V is TRBV14; D gene uncertain. This CDR3 region has 15 residues. CDR1 and CDR2 (germline): SGHDN, FVKESK. The V gene lost 0 bases and the J gene lost 8 bases, with 14 bases spanning the gap. CDR3 in amino acids: CASSQDYRSGDEQFF. In DNA form, the CDR3 reads TGTGCCAGCAGCCAAGATTACAGAAGTGGCGATGAGCAGTTCTTC.

This chain uses TRBV14 with TRBJ2-1; 8 bases match TRBD1. This CDR3 region has 15 residues. Germline V gene lookup returns CDR1 SGHDN and CDR2 FVKESK. V lost 1 base to trimming and J lost 8 bases; unmatched junction nucleotides: 7. CDR3 DNA sequence: TGTGCCAGCAGCCAAGGAGACAGGGGAACAGATGAGCAGTTCTTC. Translated, it gives CASSQGDRGTDEQFF.

This clonotype has a single count. V gene TRBV3-1 combines with J gene TRBJ2-5; D gene ambiguous. There are 14 residues in the CDR3. CDR1 is LGHDT and CDR2 is YNNKEL in the germline V gene (reference sequence). The V gene lost 0 bases and the J gene lost 5 bases, with 10 bases spanning the gap. The CDR3 bases are TGTGCCAGCAGCCAAGAAACAGCCGGGGAGACCCAGTACTTC. Its translation: CASSQETAGETQYF.

A single count supports this clonotype. The genes are TRBV7-8 and TRBJ1-1, with D unclear. The CDR3 covers 12 residues. Germline CDR1 and CDR2: SGHVS and FQNEAQ. Between the trimmed V and J ends, which lost 5 bases and 3 bases, there was a span of 7 bases. CDR3 nucleotide sequence: TGTGCCAGCAGCCGAAAGGACACTGAAGCTTTCTTT. It yields the protein CASSRKDTEAFF. The complete variable domain, with remaining parts taken from reference TRBV7-8 and TRBJ1-1, reads GAGVSQSPRYKVAKRGQDVALRCDPISGHVSLFWYQQALGQGPEFLTYFQNEAQLDKSGLPSDRFFAERPEGSVSTLKIQRTQQEDSAVYLCASSRKDTEAFFGQGTRLTVV.

The chain couples TRBV14 to TRBJ1-2, with TRBD1 as a possible D gene (5 bases). Germline-derived CDR1 and CDR2 are SGHDN and FVKESK. V was shortened by 6 bases and J by 8 bases, with 22 bases between the two germline ends. The CDR3 contains 15 residues. The CDR3 DNA reads as TGTGCCAGCAGTCGTGATGCTACAGGCTCCAGGGGCTACACCTTC. It encodes CASSRDATGSRGYTF.

The V call is TRBV4-2, the J call TRBJ2-4; no definite D call. The CDR3 consists of 12 residues. Germline V gene lookup returns CDR1 LGHNA and CDR2 YNFKEQ. V gave up 1 base and J gave up 7 bases, with 5 bases separating them. In DNA form, the CDR3 reads TGTGCCAGCAGCCAAGTGGTCAACATTCAGTACTTC. It is translated as CASSQVVNIQYF.

The table lists this clonotype with a count of one. The J gene is TRBJ1-5, the V gene TRBV28; no definite D call. Germline V gene data show CDR1 as MDHEN and CDR2 as SYDVKM. V gave up 3 bases and J gave up 7 bases, with 7 bases separating them. The CDR3 consists of 12 residues. The CDR3: CASSFRIQPQHF. In DNA form, the CDR3 reads TGTGCCAGCAGTTTTAGGATACAGCCCCAGCATTTT. Full variable domain (remainder filled in from reference TRBV28 and TRBJ1-5): DVKVTQSSRYLVKRTGEKVFLECVQDMDHENMFWYRQDPGLGLRLIYFSYDVKMKEKGDIPEGYSVSREKKERFSLILESASTNQTSMYLCASSFRIQPQHFGDGTRLSIL.

The V call is TRBV6-5, the J call TRBJ1-1; TRBD1 might be the D (5 bases). Trimming stripped 7 bases from V and 1 base from J, with 16 bases between. Per germline, CDR1 MNHEY and CDR2 SVGAGI. CDR3 length equals 15 residues. Written as DNA, the CDR3 is TGTGCCAGCACCTTGGGCTTTACAGGGAACACTGAAGCTTTCTTT. Translation: CASTLGFTGNTEAFF.

This chain links TRBV2 with TRBJ2-7; 10 bases map to TRBD2. This CDR3 is built from 12 residues. After removal of 7 bases from V and 6 bases from J, the junction contained 3 bases not matched to a gene. The germline V gene encodes CDR1 SNHLY and CDR2 FYNNEI. Written as DNA, the CDR3 is TGTGCCAGCAACGGACTAGCGGCCGAGCAGTACTTC. Protein product: CASNGLAAEQYF.

V and J are TRBV11-3 and TRBJ2-5; no reliable D call. The V and J ends lost 1 base and 5 bases respectively, with 8 bases between them. This CDR3 spans 13 amino acids. Per the germline V gene, CDR1 is SGHNT and CDR2 is YENEEA. This CDR3 is CASSLADGETQYF. CDR3 nucleotide sequence: TGTGCCAGCAGCTTAGCCGACGGGGAGACCCAGTACTTC.

The chain couples TRBV28 to TRBJ2-7; 7 bases align to TRBD2. The CDR3 is made up of 14 amino acids. The trim removed 5 bases at V and 2 bases at J, leaving 6 bases unmatched. Germline assignment: CDR1 MDHEN and CDR2 SYDVKM. The CDR3 DNA reads as TGTGCCAGCAGTCTTAGGGAGGGCCCCTACGAGCAGTACTTC. As protein: CASSLREGPYEQYF.

The CDR3 nucleotides read TGCGCCAGCAGCCAAGAGGAGGCTCGGGAGACTATAGCCAAAAACATTCAGTACTTC. Translated, it gives CASSQEEARETIAKNIQYF. This chain uses TRBV4-1 with TRBJ2-4; a weak D match, TRBD2 (6 bases). V gave up 0 bases and J gave up 0 bases, with 18 bases separating them. The CDR3 loop spans 19 amino acids. Germline V gene data show CDR1 as MGHRA and CDR2 as YSYEKL.

The chain links TRBV6-1 to TRBJ1-5; 8 bases match TRBD1. The CDR3 sequence is 17 residues long. Germline loops: CDR1 MNHNS, CDR2 SASEGT. With V trimmed by 5 bases and J by 1 base, 10 bases remained unmatched. This CDR3 reads CASSTGQGSSSNQPQHF. CDR3 DNA sequence: TGTGCCAGCAGTACAGGACAGGGCTCCAGCAGCAATCAGCCCCAGCATTTT.

J is TRBJ2-1 and V is TRBV14; 9 positions agree with TRBD2. The CDR3 runs 17 residues. Germline values: CDR1 SGHDN, CDR2 FVKESK. After removal of 0 bases from V and 4 bases from J, the junction contained 7 bases not matched to a gene. CDR3 sequence (DNA): TGTGCCAGCAGCCAAGATCGTCGGCTAGCGGGGTACAATGAGCAGTTCTTC. It translates to CASSQDRRLAGYNEQFF.

The chain combines TRBV18 with TRBJ2-4; D perhaps matches TRBD1 (6 bases). The CDR3 contains 16 residues. V was pared by 6 bases and J by 5 bases, with 20 bases between. The V gene's germline CDR1 is KGHSH and CDR2 LQKENI. Here the CDR3 DNA reads TGTGCCAGCTCCCTGGACAGCCACCTAATCCAAAACATTCAGTACTTC. It specifies CASSLDSHLIQNIQYF.

J is TRBJ2-5 and V is TRBV20-1, with TRBD1 identical over 10 bases. CDR3 length: 15 amino acids. Germline CDR1 and CDR2: DFQATT and SNEGSKA (reference sequence). The trim removed 2 bases at V and 2 bases at J, leaving 5 bases unmatched. CDR3 bases: TGCAGTGCTAGAAAGGGACAGGGGCCTCAAGAGACCCAGTACTTC. Its protein product is CSARKGQGPQETQYF.

The rearrangement uses TRBV25-1 and TRBJ2-7; 7 bases agree with TRBD1. Germline V gene sequence: CDR1 MGHDK, CDR2 SYGVNS. The CDR3 contains 12 residues. V shed 5 bases, J shed 7 bases, and the junction held 5 bases outside the gene matches. The CDR3 protein is CASSTRTGEQYF. CDR3 DNA: TGTGCCAGCAGTACCAGGACAGGAGAGCAGTACTTC.

This clonotype has only one observation. The genes are TRBV18 and TRBJ2-2; tentative D call: TRBD2 (5 bases). V was cut by 1 base and J by 5 bases, with 17 bases left in between. The germline CDR1 and CDR2 sequences are KGHSH and LQKENI. The CDR3 is 17 residues long. The CDR3 loop reads CASSPREGGARTGELFF. In DNA form, the CDR3 reads TGTGCCAGCTCACCACGGGAAGGAGGTGCGAGAACCGGGGAGCTGTTTTTT.

CDR3 in DNA: TGTGCCAGCAGCCGCGGAGGGGGGCAAGGAAACATTCAGTACTTC. This translates into CASSRGGGQGNIQYF. This chain uses TRBV28 with TRBJ2-4, with D tentatively TRBD1 or TRBD2 (6 bases each). The CDR3 contains 15 residues. Trimming removed 6 bases at V and 6 bases at J, with 18 bases between. From germline, CDR1 is MDHEN and CDR2 SYDVKM.